This T cell receptor (beta chain) derives from a study of control samples from healthy donors and cancer patients. The CDR3 loop spans 13 amino acids. With 7 bases removed from V and 0 bases from J, the gap between germline ends came to 10 bases. Germline V gene sequence: CDR1 SGDLS, CDR2 YYNGEE. Assay: immunoSEQ multiplex PCR; the TCRdb copy retains only in-frame clones and omits some. The sample contains about 38,000 clones, more than 70% of which appear only once. The chain carries TRBV9 and TRBJ2-5, with D maybe TRBD2 (6 bases). This receptor was taken from a woman in her sixties or seventies with lung cancer. Sequencing used PBMCs. In nucleotides, the CDR3 is TGTGCCAGCTCACGGGGGTACCAAGAGACCCAGTACTTC. Amino acid sequence: CASSRGYQETQYF.